This T cell receptor beta chain was sequenced for a study of identical twins. The CDR3 extends over 15 amino acids. Germline V gene lookup returns CDR1 SEHNR and CDR2 FQNEAQ (reference sequence). V lost 6 bases, J lost 1 base, and 13 bases lay in between. TCRdb reprocessed the 5' RACE reads via MiXCR and lists one record per CDR3 protein. The table lists under 300,000 distinct CDR3 sequences, 5.5% to 7.5% of them singletons. This clonotype was counted many times. In addition, the sample was reused for a study of T cells expressing NK-cell markers.

The sequencing input was CD8+ T cells sorted from blood. The TCR originated in a young woman in good health. The chain links TRBV7-9 to TRBJ2-4, with D perhaps matching TRBD1 or TRBD2 (5 bases each). CDR3: CASSGDPPAKNIQYF. CDR3 bases: TGTGCCAGCAGTGGGGACCCCCCTGCCAAAAACATTCAGTACTTC.